One and the same sample provided the 27 T cell receptor beta chains below, sequenced in a study of long-term antiretroviral therapy in people with HIV. Assay version v3.0 of immunoSEQ was used, and it was run at survey level. Clones were read by immunoSEQ multiplex PCR, and TCRdb kept only the in-frame ones, dropping some. Of around 20,000 clones in the sample, around four fifths were seen once. Sample: unsorted PBMCs, taken approximately 4 years after starting antiretroviral therapy. These receptors were obtained from a man aged 18 to 29 with HIV.

The genes are TRBV2 and TRBJ2-5; the D gene is possibly TRBD1 (8 bases). V was clipped by 5 bases and J by 5 bases, with 15 bases between them. Germline V CDR1 and CDR2: SNHLY, FYNNEI. This CDR3 region has 14 residues. This CDR3 reads CASSSHRGGETQYF. CDR3 DNA sequence: TGTGCCAGCAGTTCCCACAGGGGGGGGGAGACCCAGTACTTC.

This clone came up a few times. The genes are TRBV29-1 and TRBJ2-2; D is unresolved. The CDR3 has 12 amino acids. CDR1 SQVTM and CDR2 ANQGSEA come from the germline V gene. V lost 1 base and J 4 bases, leaving 4 bases between the germline ends. CDR3 loop: CSVEGGTGELFF. The CDR3 DNA is TGCAGCGTTGAAGGGGGCACCGGGGAGCTGTTTTTT.

The gene calls are TRBV7-3 and TRBJ1-1; D is perhaps TRBD1 (6 bases). Germline V gives CDR1 SGHTA, CDR2 FQGTGA. V lost 4 bases and J 3 bases, leaving 15 bases between the germline ends. The CDR3 has 15 residues. CDR3 loop: CASSSLPGAHTEAFF. The CDR3 nucleotides are TGTGCCAGCAGCTCCCTCCCGGGGGCCCACACTGAAGCTTTCTTT.

V is TRBV6-1 and J is TRBJ1-6; 8 nucleotides align to TRBD1. Germline V gene lookup returns CDR1 MNHNS and CDR2 SASEGT. After removal of 4 bases from V and 7 bases from J, the junction contained 0 bases not matched to a gene. CDR3 length: 13 residues. In nucleotides, the CDR3 is TGTGCCAGCAGTGGGACAGGGAATTCACCCCTCCACTTT. It encodes CASSGTGNSPLHF.

The chain uses TRBV5-1 and TRBJ2-3; maybe TRBD2 (6 bases). The germline gives CDR1 SGHRS, CDR2 YFSETQ. CDR3 size: 18 residues. The V end was cut by 4 bases, the J end by 0 bases, with 21 bases between. CDR3 amino acids: CASSPHGDRDSSTDTQYF. The CDR3 DNA follows: TGCGCCAGCAGCCCGCATGGGGACCGGGACTCCAGCACAGATACGCAGTATTTT.

The V call is TRBV2, the J call TRBJ1-5; D remains ambiguous. Deletions cut 8 bases from V and 0 bases from J, with 14 bases between. The CDR3 spans 15 residues. CDR1 and CDR2 (germline): SNHLY, FYNNEI. This chain's CDR3 is CASRQEGNSNQPQHF. DNA for the CDR3: TGTGCCAGCCGGCAGGAGGGTAATAGCAATCAGCCCCAGCATTTT.

The gene calls are TRBV6-6 and TRBJ2-3, with D maybe TRBD2 (5 bases). The CDR3 has 14 amino acids. CDR1 is MNHNY and CDR2 is SVGAGI in the germline V gene (reference sequence). Between the trimmed V and J ends, which lost 7 bases and 2 bases, there was a span of 13 bases. For the CDR3, the DNA is TGTGCCAGCACTCTAACCCGGGACACAGATACGCAGTATTTT. This translates into CASTLTRDTDTQYF.

The CDR3 spells CASTEPAGNTIYF. CDR3 nucleotide sequence: TGTGCCAGCACTGAACCGGCTGGAAACACCATATATTTT. The rearrangement joins TRBV6-5 to TRBJ1-3; no firm D call. The CDR3 has 13 amino acids. Germline lookup yields CDR1 MNHEY and CDR2 SVGAGI. V was shortened by 7 bases and J by 2 bases, with 9 bases between the two germline ends.

This clone was seen a few times. CDR3 sequence: CASSPGGNTIYF. CDR3 bases: TGTGCCAGCAGCCCCGGGGGAAACACCATATATTTT. The chain links TRBV5-4 to TRBJ1-3; no clear D. The CDR3 is 12 amino acids. With 4 bases removed from V and 4 bases from J, the gap between germline ends came to 6 bases. The V gene's germline CDR1 is SGHNT and CDR2 YYREEE (reference sequence).

CDR3 sequence (DNA): TGTGCCAGCAGTTTAGGAGGGCCTGGAAACACCATATATTTT. It yields the protein CASSLGGPGNTIYF. V usage is TRBV28 and J usage is TRBJ1-3; D ambiguous. There are 14 residues in the CDR3. Germline CDR1 is MDHEN and CDR2 is SYDVKM. V was trimmed by 2 bases and J by 2 bases, leaving 7 bases between them.

This chain connects TRBV29-1 to TRBJ1-1, with no clear D. V was clipped by 5 bases and J by 2 bases, with 12 bases between them. CDR3 length equals 13 residues. Per the germline V gene, CDR1 is SQVTM and CDR2 is ANQGSEA. The CDR3 coding sequence is TGCAGCGTTACCGCGACCCACAACACTGAAGCTTTCTTT. This sequence encodes CSVTATHNTEAFF.

This clone came up once. The chain is built from TRBV12-5 and TRBJ2-2; D is possibly TRBD1 or TRBD2 (5 bases each). Trimming stripped 6 bases from V and 1 base from J, with 21 bases between. Germline V gives CDR1 LGHNT, CDR2 FRNRAP. CDR3 length equals 18 residues. As DNA, the CDR3 is TGTGCTAGTGGCGTTACCCGGGACGGCAGGGTGAACACCGGGGAGCTGTTTTTT. Translating it yields CASGVTRDGRVNTGELFF.

This chain links TRBV28 with TRBJ2-3; no firm D call. This CDR3 comprises 14 residues. V lost 10 bases to trimming and J lost 8 bases, with 22 bases between them. Germline V gives CDR1 MDHEN, CDR2 SYDVKM. CDR3 DNA sequence: TGTGCCACAACGTCGGGTACCCTTAAGGGTACGCAGTATTTT. It codes for CATTSGTLKGTQYF.

This chain connects TRBV7-9 to TRBJ2-1; no firm D call. Trimming took off 1 base at V and 0 bases at J, with 16 bases between the two ends. Per germline, CDR1 SEHNR and CDR2 FQNEAQ (reference sequence). There are 18 residues in the CDR3. DNA of the CDR3: TGTGCCAGCAGCTTAGGTATGACCTCCGGCCTCTCCTACAATGAGCAGTTCTTC. Amino acid sequence: CASSLGMTSGLSYNEQFF.

V usage is TRBV4-2 and J usage is TRBJ1-1, with D perhaps TRBD1 (5 bases). Germline V gene sequence: CDR1 LGHNA, CDR2 YNFKEQ. The V end was cut by 0 bases, the J end by 3 bases, with 14 bases between. This CDR3 has 16 amino acids. The CDR3 sequence is CASSQEYVGGDTEAFF. CDR3 bases: TGTGCCAGCAGCCAAGAATACGTCGGAGGGGACACTGAAGCTTTCTTT.

The V gene is TRBV6-1, the J gene TRBJ1-1, with TRBD1 as a possible D gene (5 bases). This CDR3 has 12 residues. Trimming removed 6 bases from V and 9 bases from J, with 14 bases in between. Germline CDR1 MNHNS, CDR2 SASEGT. Written as DNA, the CDR3 is TGTGCCAGCAGCCCACGGGGGGATAAAGCTTTCTTT. Its translation: CASSPRGDKAFF.

The V and J genes are TRBV19 and TRBJ2-2; D possibly corresponds to TRBD2 (5 bases). Germline lookup yields CDR1 LNHDA and CDR2 SQIVND (reference sequence). This CDR3 has 14 residues. The ends were cut back, 6 bases at V and 4 bases at J, with 12 bases in the middle. The DNA of the CDR3 is TGTGCCAGTAGGAGGGAAGAAGTCACCGGGGAGCTGTTTTTT. It is translated as CASRREEVTGELFF.

The J gene is TRBJ2-1, the V gene TRBV27; TRBD2 matches at 7 bases. Germline V gene sequence: CDR1 MNHEY, CDR2 SMNVEV (reference sequence). V lost 5 bases, J lost 4 bases, and 17 bases stayed unmatched. The length of the CDR3 is 18 residues. The CDR3: CASSRSTGRGLGYNEQFF. In nucleotides, the CDR3 is TGTGCCAGCAGTCGCTCCACGGGGAGGGGTTTGGGATACAATGAGCAGTTCTTC.

V usage is TRBV10-2 and J usage is TRBJ1-4; 7 bases fit TRBD1. Germline-derived CDR1 and CDR2 are WSHSY and SAAADI. The trim removed 6 bases at V and 8 bases at J, leaving 6 bases unmatched. This CDR3 spans 13 amino acids. This chain's CDR3 is CASRPGGGEKLFF. The CDR3 DNA follows: TGCGCCAGCAGACCAGGGGGGGGCGAAAAACTGTTTTTT.

The CDR3 DNA follows: TGCGCCAGCAGCCAAGAGGGACTAGTGTCTGCAGATACGCAGTATTTT. Translated, it gives CASSQEGLVSADTQYF. This chain connects TRBV4-1 to TRBJ2-3; the match to TRBD2 covers 8 bases. V lost 0 bases and J lost 4; bases outside the gene matches: 6. From germline, CDR1 is MGHRA and CDR2 YSYEKL. The CDR3 is 16 amino acids.

V gene TRBV29-1 combines with J gene TRBJ2-3; 7 bases match TRBD1. Trimming cost V 6 bases and J 5 bases; bases outside gene matches: 8. The CDR3 has 13 residues. CDR1 is SQVTM, CDR2 ANQGSEA, per germline. The CDR3 nucleotides read TGCAGCGTACAGGGGATGTGGGGAGATACGCAGTATTTT. Residues: CSVQGMWGDTQYF.

This chain connects TRBV7-9 to TRBJ1-1; no definite D call. Trimming removed 8 bases from V and 4 bases from J, with 20 bases in between. Germline V gene data show CDR1 as SEHNR and CDR2 as FQNEAQ (reference sequence). CDR3 length: 15 amino acids. The CDR3 nucleotides are TGTGCCAGCCCCCTCTCCGACTTGACGGGCACTGAAGCTTTCTTT. As protein: CASPLSDLTGTEAFF.

The chain uses TRBV29-1 and TRBJ1-1; 7 bases are a match to TRBD1. After removal of 6 bases from V and 2 bases from J, the junction contained 9 bases not matched to a gene. The CDR3 runs to 14 residues. Germline V gene sequence: CDR1 SQVTM, CDR2 ANQGSEA. The CDR3 sequence is CSVGMTGTNTEAFF. CDR3 nucleotides: TGCAGCGTCGGAATGACAGGGACCAACACTGAAGCTTTCTTT.

This clone has a handful of counts. The rearrangement links TRBV5-4 to TRBJ2-2; either TRBD1 or TRBD2 may supply D (5 bases each). The length of the CDR3 is 14 residues. The V end was cut by 4 bases, the J end by 1 base, with 8 bases between. The germline V gene encodes CDR1 SGHNT and CDR2 YYREEE (reference sequence). Here the CDR3 DNA reads TGTGCCAGCAGCAGCGGACAGAACACCGGGGAGCTGTTTTTT. Translation gives CASSSGQNTGELFF.

Written as DNA, the CDR3 is TGTGCCAGCAACGATGCCAGGGGAAACACTGAAGCTTTCTTT. The encoded protein is CASNDARGNTEAFF. The chain carries TRBV7-9 and TRBJ1-1; a possible D gene is TRBD1 (6 bases). The V end lost 7 bases, the J end lost 2 bases, and 14 bases lay between the germline ends. Germline loops: CDR1 SEHNR, CDR2 FQNEAQ (reference sequence). CDR3 length equals 14 residues. Combining the CDR3 with reference TRBV7-9 and TRBJ1-1 gives the whole variable domain DTGVSQNPRHKITKRGQNVTFRCDPISEHNRLYWYRQTLGQGPEFLTYFQNEAQLEKSRLLSDRFSAERPKGSFSTLEIQRTEQGDSAMYLCASNDARGNTEAFFGQGTRLTVV.

This clone has just one count. This sequence joins TRBV2 and TRBJ2-3, with D perhaps TRBD1 (6 bases). The CDR3 totals 13 residues. In germline, CDR1 is SNHLY, CDR2 FYNNEI. V lost 7 bases and J 6 bases, leaving 14 bases between the germline ends. The CDR3: CASTRQAADTQYF. The CDR3 DNA sequence: TGTGCCAGCACCAGACAGGCCGCTGATACGCAGTATTTT.

This chain uses TRBV5-6 with TRBJ2-1, with D possibly TRBD2 on 7 matching bases. Germline CDR1 is SGHDT and CDR2 is YYEEEE. The CDR3 has 15 residues. With 5 bases removed from V and 6 bases from J, the gap between germline ends came to 18 bases. The CDR3 protein is CASSVRGGGGNEQFF. The CDR3 bases are TGTGCCAGCAGTGTAAGGGGGGGTGGCGGCAATGAGCAGTTCTTC.